This TCR beta chain is drawn from a study of CD8 T cells in Susac syndrome. Sequencing of TCR beta covered CD8+ and CD4+ T cells obtained from blood. Healthy donors served as the controls. They were matched for age and sex. It was negative isolation that provided the CD8+ and CD4+ T cells, whereas TEMRA cells were enriched by FACS. This CDR3 has 16 residues. Germline trimming cut 0 bases from V and 6 bases from J; bases unmatched to any gene: 7. Germline lookup yields CDR1 LGHNA and CDR2 YNFKEQ. Random hexamers were used to reverse transcribe an amount of 0.5 to 1 ug RNA. The amplification used immunoSEQ multiplex PCR on TCR beta CDR3; it spanned 54 Vbeta and 13 Jbeta. One entry per CDR3 protein results from TCRdb running MiXCR on the immunoSEQ multiplex PCR reads. The sample has roughly 200,000 distinct CDR3 sequences; roughly 95% are singletons.

The clonotype was recovered from a human donor in good health. V and J are TRBV4-2 and TRBJ2-2; TRBD1 agrees at 7 bases. The sample comprised CD4+ T cells from PBMCs. The CDR3 protein is CASSQEPNRGAGELFF. CDR3 in DNA: TGTGCCAGCAGCCAAGAGCCGAACAGGGGAGCCGGGGAGCTGTTTTTT.